The T cell receptor beta chain described here comes from a study of blood T cell repertoires in COVID-19. Only in-frame clones appear in the TCRdb table, and some are missing; sequencing was by immunoSEQ multiplex PCR. The sample carries about 340,000 clones, 86% recorded once. The germline CDR1 and CDR2 sequences are SGHDT and YYEEEE. With V trimmed by 0 bases and J by 5 bases, 9 bases remained unmatched. This CDR3 contains 16 residues. Sequenced input: peripheral blood. The clonotype originates from a woman in her fifties or sixties with COVID-19, enrolled during active disease. The chain carries TRBV5-6 and TRBJ1-1; 8 bases fit TRBD1. The CDR3 DNA is TGTGCCAGCAGCTTGGACAGGGGGAATGATTGGACTGAAGCTTTCTTT. It codes for CASSLDRGNDWTEAFF.